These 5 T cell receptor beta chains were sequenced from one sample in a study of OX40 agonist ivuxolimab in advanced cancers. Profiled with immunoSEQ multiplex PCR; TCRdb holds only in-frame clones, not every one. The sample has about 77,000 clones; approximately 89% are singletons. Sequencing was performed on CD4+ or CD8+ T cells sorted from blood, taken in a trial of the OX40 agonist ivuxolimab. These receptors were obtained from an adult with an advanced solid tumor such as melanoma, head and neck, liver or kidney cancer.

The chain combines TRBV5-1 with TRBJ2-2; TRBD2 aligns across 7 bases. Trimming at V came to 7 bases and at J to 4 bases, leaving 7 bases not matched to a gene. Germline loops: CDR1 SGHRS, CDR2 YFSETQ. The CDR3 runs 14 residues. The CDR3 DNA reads TGCGCCAGCGCCTCGGGGGGAACCACCGGGGAGCTGTTTTTT. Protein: CASASGGTTGELFF.

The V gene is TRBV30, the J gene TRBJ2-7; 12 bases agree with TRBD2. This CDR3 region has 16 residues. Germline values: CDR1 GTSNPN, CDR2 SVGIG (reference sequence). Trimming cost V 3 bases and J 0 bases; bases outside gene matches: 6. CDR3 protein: CAWRLAGGRSSYEQYF. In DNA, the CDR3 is TGTGCCTGGAGACTAGCGGGGGGTCGAAGCTCCTACGAGCAGTACTTC.

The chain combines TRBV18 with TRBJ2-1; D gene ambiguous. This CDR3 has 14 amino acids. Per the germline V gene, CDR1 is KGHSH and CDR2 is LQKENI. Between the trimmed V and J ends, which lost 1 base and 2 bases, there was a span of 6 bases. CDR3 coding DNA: TGTGCCAGCTCACCACGGGGTGCCTACAATGAGCAGTTCTTC. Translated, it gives CASSPRGAYNEQFF.

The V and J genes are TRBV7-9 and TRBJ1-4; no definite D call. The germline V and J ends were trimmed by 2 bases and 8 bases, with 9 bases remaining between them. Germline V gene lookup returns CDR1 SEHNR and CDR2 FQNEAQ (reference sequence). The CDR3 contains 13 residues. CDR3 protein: CASSLTGEEKLFF. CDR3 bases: TGTGCCAGCAGCTTAACTGGGGAGGAAAAACTGTTTTTT.

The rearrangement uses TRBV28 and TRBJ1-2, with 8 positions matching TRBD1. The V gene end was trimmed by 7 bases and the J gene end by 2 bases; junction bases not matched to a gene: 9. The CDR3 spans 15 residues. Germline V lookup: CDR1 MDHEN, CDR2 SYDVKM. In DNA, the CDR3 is TGTGCCAGCACCCCCCGGGACAGGCCAAACTATGGCTACACCTTC. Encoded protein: CASTPRDRPNYGYTF.